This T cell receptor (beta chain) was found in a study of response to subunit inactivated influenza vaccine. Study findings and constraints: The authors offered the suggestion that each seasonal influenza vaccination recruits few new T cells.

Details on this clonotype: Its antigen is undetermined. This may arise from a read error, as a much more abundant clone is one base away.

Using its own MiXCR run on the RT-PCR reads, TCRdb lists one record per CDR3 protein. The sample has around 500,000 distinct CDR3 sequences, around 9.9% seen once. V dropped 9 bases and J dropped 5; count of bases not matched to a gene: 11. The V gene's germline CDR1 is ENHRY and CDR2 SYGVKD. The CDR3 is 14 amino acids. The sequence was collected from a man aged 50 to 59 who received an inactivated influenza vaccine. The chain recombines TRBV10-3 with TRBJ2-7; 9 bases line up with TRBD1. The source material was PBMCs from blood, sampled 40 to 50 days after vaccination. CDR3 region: CAITPGQGRNEQYF. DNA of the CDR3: TGTGCCATAACCCCGGGACAGGGACGGAACGAGCAGTACTTC.